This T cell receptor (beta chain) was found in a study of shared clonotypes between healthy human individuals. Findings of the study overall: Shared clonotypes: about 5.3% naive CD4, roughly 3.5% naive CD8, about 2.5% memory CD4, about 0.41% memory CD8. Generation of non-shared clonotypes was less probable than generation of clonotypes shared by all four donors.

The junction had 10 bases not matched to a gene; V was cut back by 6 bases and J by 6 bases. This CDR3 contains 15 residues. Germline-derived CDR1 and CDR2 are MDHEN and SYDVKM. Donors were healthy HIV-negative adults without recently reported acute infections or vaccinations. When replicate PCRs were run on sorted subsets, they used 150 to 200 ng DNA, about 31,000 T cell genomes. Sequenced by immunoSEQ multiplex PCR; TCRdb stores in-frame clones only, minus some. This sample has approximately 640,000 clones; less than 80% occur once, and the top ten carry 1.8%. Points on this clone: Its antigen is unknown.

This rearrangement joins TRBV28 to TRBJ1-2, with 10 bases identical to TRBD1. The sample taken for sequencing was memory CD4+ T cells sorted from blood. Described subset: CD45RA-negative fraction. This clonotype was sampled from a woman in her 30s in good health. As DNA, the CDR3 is TGTGCCAGCAGCCCCGGGACAGGGGTTGTCCATGGCTACACCTTC. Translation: CASSPGTGVVHGYTF.